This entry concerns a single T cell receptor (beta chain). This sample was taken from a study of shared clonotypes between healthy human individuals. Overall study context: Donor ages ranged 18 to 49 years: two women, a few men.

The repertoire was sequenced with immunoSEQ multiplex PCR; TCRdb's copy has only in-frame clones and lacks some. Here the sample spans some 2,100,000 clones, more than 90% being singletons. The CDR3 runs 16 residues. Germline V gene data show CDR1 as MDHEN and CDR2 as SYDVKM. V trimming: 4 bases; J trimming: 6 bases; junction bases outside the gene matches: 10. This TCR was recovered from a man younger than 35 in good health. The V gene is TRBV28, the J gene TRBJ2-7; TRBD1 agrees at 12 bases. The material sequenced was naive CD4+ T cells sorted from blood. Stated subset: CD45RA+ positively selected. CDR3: CASSSRRGQGASEQYF. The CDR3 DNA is TGTGCCAGCAGTTCTAGAAGGGGACAGGGGGCGAGCGAGCAGTACTTC. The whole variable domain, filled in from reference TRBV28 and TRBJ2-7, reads DVKVTQSSRYLVKRTGEKVFLECVQDMDHENMFWYRQDPGLGLRLIYFSYDVKMKEKGDIPEGYSVSREKKERFSLILESASTNQTSMYLCASSSRRGQGASEQYFGPGTRLTVT.